The present T cell receptor (beta chain) was sequenced within a study of blood T cell repertoires in COVID-19. Study overall: There were acute and convalescent COVID-19 samples, and they came from the United States, Italy and Spain. T cells, B-cell-depleted T cells, or PBMCs provided the cDNA or gDNA that served as material.

In the authors' workflow: Estimation of nucleated cell counts was performed using reference gene primer amplification. Assay used: immunoSEQ multiplex PCR; TCRdb lists only in-frame clones, some missing. The V and J calls and clone size are taken from that table; D and trimming were inferred from the DNA. The sample includes hundreds of thousands of clones, approximately 84% seen only once; the top ten take 1.5% to 2%. The CDR3 consists of 17 residues. Per germline, CDR1 LGHDT and CDR2 YNNKEL (reference sequence). Regarding this clone: The germline gene is not matched at one end of the junction; a read error may be the cause.

Sequences were obtained from peripheral blood. V usage is TRBV3-1 (or the pseudogene TRBV3-2) and J usage is TRBJ2-1; the D gene is possibly TRBD2 (7 bases). This TCR derives from a woman of 80 years or more with acute or convalescent COVID-19. The CDR3 is CASSEDPGGPDRNEQFF. DNA of the CDR3: TGTGCCAGCAGCGAAGACCCCGGGGGGCCAGATAGGAATGAGCAGTTCTTC.